This entry features one TCR beta chain sequence. Its target is not known. The table came from immunoSEQ multiplex PCR; TCRdb's copy has only in-frame clones and leaves some out. The sample yields around 150,000 clones, 88% seen once. The sample comes from a study of T cell responses to AZD1222 COVID-19 vaccine. Notes on the study in general: Variant regions that are unmutated are reportedly the target of nearly half of spike-specific TCRs. Seropositive at baseline were only five or six AZD1222 recipients. Donors, mostly white British, included more females; clonal diversity was possibly underestimated.

The CDR3 spans 15 residues. Trimming cost V 3 bases and J 2 bases, with 13 bases left between them. Germline assignment: CDR1 SGDLS and CDR2 YYNGEE. The chain employs TRBV9 and TRBJ2-3; tentatively, D is TRBD2 (7 bases). The sequencing here drew on peripheral blood, taken 28 days after the second AZD1222 dose. The source is an adult who received the AZD1222 COVID-19 vaccine. Here the CDR3 DNA reads TGTGCCAGCAGCGGAGAGGGGGGGAACACAGATACGCAGTATTTT. Translation: CASSGEGGNTDTQYF.